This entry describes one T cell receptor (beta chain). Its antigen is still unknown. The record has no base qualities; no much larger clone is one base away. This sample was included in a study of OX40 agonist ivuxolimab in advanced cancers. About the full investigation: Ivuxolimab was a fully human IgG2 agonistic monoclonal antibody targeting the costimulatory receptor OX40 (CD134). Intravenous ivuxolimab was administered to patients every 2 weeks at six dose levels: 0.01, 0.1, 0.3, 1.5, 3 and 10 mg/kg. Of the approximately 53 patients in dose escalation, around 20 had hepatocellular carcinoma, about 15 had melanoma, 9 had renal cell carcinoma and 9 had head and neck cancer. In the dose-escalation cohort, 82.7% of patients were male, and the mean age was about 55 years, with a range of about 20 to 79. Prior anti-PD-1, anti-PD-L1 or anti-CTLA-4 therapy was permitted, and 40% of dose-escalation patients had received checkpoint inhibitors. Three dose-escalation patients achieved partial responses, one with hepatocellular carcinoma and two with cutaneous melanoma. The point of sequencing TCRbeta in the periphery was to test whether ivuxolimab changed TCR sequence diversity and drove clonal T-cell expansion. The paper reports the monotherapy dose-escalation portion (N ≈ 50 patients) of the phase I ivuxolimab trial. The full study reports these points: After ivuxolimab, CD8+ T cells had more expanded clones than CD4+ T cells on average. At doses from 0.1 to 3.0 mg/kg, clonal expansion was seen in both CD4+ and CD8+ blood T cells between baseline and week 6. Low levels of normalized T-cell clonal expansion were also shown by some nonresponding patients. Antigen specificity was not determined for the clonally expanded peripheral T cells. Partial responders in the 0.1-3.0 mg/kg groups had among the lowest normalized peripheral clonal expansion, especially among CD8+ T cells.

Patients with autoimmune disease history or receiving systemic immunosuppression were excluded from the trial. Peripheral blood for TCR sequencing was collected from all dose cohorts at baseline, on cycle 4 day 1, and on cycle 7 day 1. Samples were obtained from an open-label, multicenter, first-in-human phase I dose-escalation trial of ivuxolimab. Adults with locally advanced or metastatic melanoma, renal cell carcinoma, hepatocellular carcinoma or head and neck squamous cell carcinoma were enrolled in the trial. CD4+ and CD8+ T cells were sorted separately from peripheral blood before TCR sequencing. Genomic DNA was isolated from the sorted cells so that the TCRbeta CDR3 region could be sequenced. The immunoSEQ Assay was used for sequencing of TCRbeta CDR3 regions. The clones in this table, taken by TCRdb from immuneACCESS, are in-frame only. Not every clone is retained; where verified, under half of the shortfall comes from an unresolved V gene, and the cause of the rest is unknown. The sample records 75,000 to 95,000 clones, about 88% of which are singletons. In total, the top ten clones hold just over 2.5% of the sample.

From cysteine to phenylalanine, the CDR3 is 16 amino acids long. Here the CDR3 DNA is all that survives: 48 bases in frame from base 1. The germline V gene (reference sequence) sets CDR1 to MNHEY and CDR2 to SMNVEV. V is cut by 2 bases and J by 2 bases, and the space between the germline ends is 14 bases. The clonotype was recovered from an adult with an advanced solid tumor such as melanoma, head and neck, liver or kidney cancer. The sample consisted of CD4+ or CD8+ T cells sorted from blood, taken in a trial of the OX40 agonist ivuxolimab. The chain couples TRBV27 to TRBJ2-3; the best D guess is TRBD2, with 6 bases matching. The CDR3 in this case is CASSLRRGGFTDTQYF. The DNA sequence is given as TGTGCCAGCAGTTTAAGGCGGGGCGGTTTCACAGATACGCAGTATTTT.